Reported below is one T cell receptor beta chain. Its antigen remains unknown. These data are taken from a study of T cell repertoires in ileal Crohn's disease. Overall study results and limits: Sorted CD8 T cells held more high-frequency clones than CD4.

Here immunoSEQ multiplex PCR was the method, and the copy in TCRdb shows in-frame clones only, minus some. The sample has roughly 7,200 clones, nearly 85% seen once. The V gene's germline CDR1 is SGHKS and CDR2 YYEKEE (reference sequence). V shed 4 bases and J 4 bases; nucleotides not matched to a gene: 7. The CDR3 extends over 16 amino acids. This receptor was identified in an adult with Crohn's disease. The specimen sequenced was ileal tissue. V is TRBV5-5 and J is TRBJ2-1; 11 bases align to TRBD1. CDR3 in DNA: TGTGCCAGCAGCGGGACCGGGACAGGGGGGTACAATGAGCAGTTCTTC. Translated, it gives CASSGTGTGGYNEQFF.